This T cell receptor beta chain was recorded in a study of shared clonotypes between healthy human individuals. On this clone: Its antigen is not identified.

Positively selected for CCR7, the CD45RO-negative cells used as naive CD8 cells excluded terminally differentiated effector memory CD45RA+ cells. Points from the study as a whole: Generation of non-shared clonotypes was less probable than generation of clonotypes shared by all four donors. Shared clonotypes: about 5.3% naive CD4, around 4% naive CD8, 2.3% memory CD4, roughly 0.4% memory CD8. Despite large depth, rarefaction showed incomplete sorted-subset sequencing.

Only in-frame clones appear in the TCRdb table, and some are missing; sequencing was by immunoSEQ multiplex PCR. The sample holds approximately 590,000 clones; nearly 97% are singletons and the top ten take roughly 0.1%. Unmatched junction bases numbered 5, after V lost 5 bases and J lost 5 bases. CDR1 is MDHEN and CDR2 is SYDVKM in the germline V gene. The CDR3 extends over 14 amino acids. The chain has TRBV28 and TRBJ2-1; 8 bases align to TRBD1. The sample comprised naive CD8+ T cells sorted from blood. This TCR came from a woman aged 25-40 years in good health. CDR3 in DNA: TGTGCCAGCAGTCCCGGGACAGGAAACAATGAGCAGTTCTTC. Its protein is CASSPGTGNNEQFF.